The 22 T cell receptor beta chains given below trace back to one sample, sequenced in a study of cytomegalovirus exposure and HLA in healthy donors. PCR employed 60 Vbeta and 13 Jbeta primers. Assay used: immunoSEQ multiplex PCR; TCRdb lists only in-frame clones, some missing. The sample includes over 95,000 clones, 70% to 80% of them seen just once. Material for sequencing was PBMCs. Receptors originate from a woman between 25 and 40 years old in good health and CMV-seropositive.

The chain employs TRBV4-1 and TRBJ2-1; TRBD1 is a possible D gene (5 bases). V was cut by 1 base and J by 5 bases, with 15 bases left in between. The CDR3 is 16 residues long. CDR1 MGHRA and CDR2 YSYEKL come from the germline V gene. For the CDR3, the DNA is TGCGCCAGCAGCCAAGTAGTAGGGGTAAGCAACAATGAGCAGTTCTTC. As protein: CASSQVVGVSNNEQFF.

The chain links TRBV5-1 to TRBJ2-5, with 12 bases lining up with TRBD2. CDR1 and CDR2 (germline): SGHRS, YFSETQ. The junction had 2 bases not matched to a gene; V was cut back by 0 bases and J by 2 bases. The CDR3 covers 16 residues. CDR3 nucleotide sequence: TGCGCCAGCAGCTTGGGGACTAGCGGGAATCAAGAGACCCAGTACTTC. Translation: CASSLGTSGNQETQYF.

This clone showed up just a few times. Here the CDR3 DNA reads TGTGCCAGCAGCCCGGGAGGGGGCAGCTATGGCTACACCTTC. It specifies CASSPGGGSYGYTF. The chain combines TRBV11-2 with TRBJ1-2, with TRBD1 matching 7 bases. Germline V CDR1 and CDR2: SGHAT, FQNNGV. J lost 4 bases, V lost 5 bases, and 7 bases had no gene match. The CDR3 covers 14 residues.

CDR3 in DNA: TGTGCCAGCAGCTTAGGTTACGGGGGAATGAACACTGAAGCTTTCTTT. Amino acid sequence: CASSLGYGGMNTEAFF. The chain is built from TRBV7-8 and TRBJ1-1, with D perhaps matching TRBD1 (5 bases). The germline CDR1 and CDR2 sequences are SGHVS and FQNEAQ. The CDR3 length is 16 residues. V shed 1 base and J shed 0 bases, with 12 bases lying between them.

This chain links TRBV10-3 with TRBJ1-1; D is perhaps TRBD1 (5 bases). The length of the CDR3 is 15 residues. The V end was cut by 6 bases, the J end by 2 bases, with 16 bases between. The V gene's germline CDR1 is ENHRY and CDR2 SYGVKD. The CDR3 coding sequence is TGTGCCATCAGCGCCCCGGGACTCCGAAACACTGAAGCTTTCTTT. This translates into CAISAPGLRNTEAFF.

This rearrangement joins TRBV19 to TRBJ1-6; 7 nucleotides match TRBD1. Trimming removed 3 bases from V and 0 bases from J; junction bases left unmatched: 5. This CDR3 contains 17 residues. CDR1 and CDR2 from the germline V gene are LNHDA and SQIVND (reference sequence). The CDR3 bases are TGTGCCAGTAGTATGGGGGGACAGAGCTCCTATAATTCACCCCTCCACTTT. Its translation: CASSMGGQSSYNSPLHF.

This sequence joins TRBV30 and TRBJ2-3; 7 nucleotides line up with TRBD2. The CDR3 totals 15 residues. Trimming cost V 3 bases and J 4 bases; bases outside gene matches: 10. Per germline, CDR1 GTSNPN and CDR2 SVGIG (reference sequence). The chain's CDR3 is CAWSQTSLGPDTQYF. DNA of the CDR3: TGTGCCTGGAGCCAGACTAGCTTAGGTCCAGATACGCAGTATTTT.

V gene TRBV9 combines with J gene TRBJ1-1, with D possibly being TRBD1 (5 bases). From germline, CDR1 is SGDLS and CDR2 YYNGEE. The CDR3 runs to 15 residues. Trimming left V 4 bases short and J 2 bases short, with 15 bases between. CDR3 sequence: CASSLGGQANTEAFF. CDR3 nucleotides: TGTGCCAGCAGCCTTGGTGGACAAGCCAACACTGAAGCTTTCTTT. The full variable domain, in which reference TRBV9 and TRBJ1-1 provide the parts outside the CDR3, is DSGVTQTPKHLITATGQRVTLRCSPRSGDLSVYWYQQSLDQGLQFLIQYYNGEERAKGNILERFSAQQFPDLHSELNLSSLELGDSALYFCASSLGGQANTEAFFGQGTRLTVV.

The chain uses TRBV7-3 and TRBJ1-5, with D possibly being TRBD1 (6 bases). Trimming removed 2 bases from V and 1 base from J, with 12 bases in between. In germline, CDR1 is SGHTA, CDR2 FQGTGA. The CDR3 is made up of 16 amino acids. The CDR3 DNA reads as TGTGCCAGCAGCTTAGAAGGGGGACCGAGCAATCAGCCCCAGCATTTT. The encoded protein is CASSLEGGPSNQPQHF.

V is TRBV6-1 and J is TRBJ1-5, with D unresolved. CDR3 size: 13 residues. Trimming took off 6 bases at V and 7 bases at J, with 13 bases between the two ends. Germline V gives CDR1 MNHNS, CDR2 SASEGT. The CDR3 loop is CASSETAGQPQHF. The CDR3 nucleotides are TGTGCCAGCAGCGAAACGGCAGGACAGCCCCAGCATTTT.

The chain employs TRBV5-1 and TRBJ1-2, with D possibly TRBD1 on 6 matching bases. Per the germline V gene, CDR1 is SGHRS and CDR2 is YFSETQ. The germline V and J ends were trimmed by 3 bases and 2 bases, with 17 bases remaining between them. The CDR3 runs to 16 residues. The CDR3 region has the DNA TGCGCCAGCAGCTCTTCCTTCACACAGGGCAACTATGGCTACACCTTC. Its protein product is CASSSSFTQGNYGYTF.

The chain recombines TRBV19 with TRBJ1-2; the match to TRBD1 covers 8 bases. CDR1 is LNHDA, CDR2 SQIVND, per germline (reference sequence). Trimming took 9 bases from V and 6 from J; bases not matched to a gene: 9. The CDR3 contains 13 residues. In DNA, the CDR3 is TGTGCCAGGGACCACAGGGGGAGTGATGGCTACACCTTC. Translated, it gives CARDHRGSDGYTF.

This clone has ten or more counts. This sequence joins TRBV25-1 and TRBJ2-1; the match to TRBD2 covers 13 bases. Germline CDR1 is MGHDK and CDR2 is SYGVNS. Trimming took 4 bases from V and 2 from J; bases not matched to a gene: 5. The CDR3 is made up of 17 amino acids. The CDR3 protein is CASSGLGLAGTYNEQFF. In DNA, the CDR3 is TGTGCCAGCAGTGGACTGGGACTAGCGGGGACCTACAATGAGCAGTTCTTC.

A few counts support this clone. CDR3 protein: CASGGPGETQYF. In DNA form, the CDR3 reads TGTGCCTCCGGGGGGCCCGGAGAGACCCAGTACTTC. The V gene is TRBV10-3, the J gene TRBJ2-5; D is perhaps TRBD2 (7 bases). CDR3 length: 12 residues. The germline CDR1 and CDR2 sequences are ENHRY and SYGVKD. The germline V and J ends were trimmed by 11 bases and 4 bases, with 14 bases remaining between them.

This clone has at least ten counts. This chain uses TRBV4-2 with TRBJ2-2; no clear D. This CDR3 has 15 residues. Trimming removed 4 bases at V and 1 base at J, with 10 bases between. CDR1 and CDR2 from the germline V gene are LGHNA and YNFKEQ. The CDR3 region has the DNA TGTGCCAGCAGCCGCCAACAACAGAACACCGGGGAGCTGTTTTTT. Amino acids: CASSRQQQNTGELFF.

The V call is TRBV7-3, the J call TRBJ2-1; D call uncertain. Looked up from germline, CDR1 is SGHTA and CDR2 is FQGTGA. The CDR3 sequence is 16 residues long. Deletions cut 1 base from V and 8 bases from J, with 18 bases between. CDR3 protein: CASSLNALRLGDEQFF. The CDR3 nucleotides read TGTGCCAGCAGCTTAAACGCCTTACGTCTCGGAGATGAGCAGTTCTTC. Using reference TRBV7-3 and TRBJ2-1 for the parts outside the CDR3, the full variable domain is GAGVSQTPSNKVTEKGKYVELRCDPISGHTALYWYRQSLGQGPEFLIYFQGTGAADDSGLPNDRFFAVRPEGSVSTLKIQRTERGDSAVYLCASSLNALRLGDEQFFGPGTRLTVL.

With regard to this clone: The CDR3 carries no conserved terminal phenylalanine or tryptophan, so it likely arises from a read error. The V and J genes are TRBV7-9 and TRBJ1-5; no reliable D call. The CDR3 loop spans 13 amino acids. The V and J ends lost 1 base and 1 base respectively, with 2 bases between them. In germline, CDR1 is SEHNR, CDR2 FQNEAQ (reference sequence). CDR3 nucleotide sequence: TGTGCCAGCAGCTTAGACAGCAATCAGCCCCAGCATTCT. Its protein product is CASSLDSNQPQHS.

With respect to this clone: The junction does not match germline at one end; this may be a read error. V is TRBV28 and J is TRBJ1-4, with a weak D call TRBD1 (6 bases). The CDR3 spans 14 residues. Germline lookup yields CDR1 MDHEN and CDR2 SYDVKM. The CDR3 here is CASSLSGVWEKLFF. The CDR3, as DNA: TGTGCCAGCAGCTTATCAGGGGTTTGGGAAAAACTGTTTTTT. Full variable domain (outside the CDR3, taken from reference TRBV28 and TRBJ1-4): DVKVTQSSRYLVKRTGEKVFLECVQDMDHENMFWYRQDPGLGLRLIYFSYDVKMKEKGDIPEGYSVSREKKERFSLILESASTNQTSMYLCASSLSGVWEKLFFGSGTQLSVL.

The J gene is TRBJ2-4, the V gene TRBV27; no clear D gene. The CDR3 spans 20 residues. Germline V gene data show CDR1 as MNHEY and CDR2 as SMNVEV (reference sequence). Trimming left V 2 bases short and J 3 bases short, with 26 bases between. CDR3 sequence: CASSLPHPQRQQLGKNIQYF. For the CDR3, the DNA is TGTGCCAGCAGTTTACCGCATCCCCAGAGGCAGCAACTCGGCAAAAACATTCAGTACTTC.

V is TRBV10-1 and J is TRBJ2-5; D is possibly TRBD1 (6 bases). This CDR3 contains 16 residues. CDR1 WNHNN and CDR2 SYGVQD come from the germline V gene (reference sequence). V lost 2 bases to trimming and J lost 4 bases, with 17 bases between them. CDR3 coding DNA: TGCGCCAGCAGTGAGAGCATCGGCGAGACAGGAGAGACCCAGTACTTC. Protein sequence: CASSESIGETGETQYF.

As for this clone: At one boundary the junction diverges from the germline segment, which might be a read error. The CDR3: CASSPRGAFPLLF. The CDR3 DNA follows: TGTGCCAGCAGCCCGCGCGGAGCCTTTCCTTTGCTCTTC. The chain combines TRBV11-2 with TRBJ2-1, with D hard to call. Germline loops: CDR1 SGHAT, CDR2 FQNNGV. The CDR3 is 13 residues long.

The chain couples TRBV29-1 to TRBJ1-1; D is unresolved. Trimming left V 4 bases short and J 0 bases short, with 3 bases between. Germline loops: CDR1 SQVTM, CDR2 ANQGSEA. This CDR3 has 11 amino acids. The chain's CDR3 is CSVGMNTEAFF. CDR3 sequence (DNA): TGCAGCGTTGGTATGAACACTGAAGCTTTCTTT.